This T cell receptor (beta chain) was captured by sequencing in a study of shared clonotypes between healthy human individuals. Study background: The composition of the donors was a couple of women and three men aged 18 to 49.

This CDR3 is built from 15 residues. Looked up from germline, CDR1 is GTSNPN and CDR2 is SVGIG (reference sequence). V dropped 2 bases and J dropped 6 bases, with 17 bases sitting between them. The count of this clone is one. In the original analysis: Filtering differed since immunoSEQ provided only junctions, with no quality scores. Method: immunoSEQ multiplex PCR; TCRdb's copy keeps in-frame clones and lacks some. For V, J and clone size, that table is used; D and trimming come from the DNA. The data show a few million clones, more than 85% seen once. The TCR originated in a man aged 18-30 years in good health. Some clones in this sample may be carry-over from other donors' samples. The chain is built from TRBV30 and TRBJ1-5; possible D gene TRBD1, 6 bases. Sequencing input: naive CD4+ T cells from PBMCs. Described subset: CD45RA+ positively selected. The CDR3 protein is CAWSLNGGRGQPQHF. The CDR3 DNA reads TGTGCCTGGAGTCTGAATGGGGGGCGAGGTCAGCCCCAGCATTTT. The full variable domain, with the rest looked up from reference TRBV30 and TRBJ1-5, is SQTIHQWPATLVQPVGSPLSLECTVEGTSNPNLYWYRQAAGRGLQLLFYSVGIGQISSEVPQNLSASRPQDRQFILSSKKLLLSDSGFYLCAWSLNGGRGQPQHFGDGTRLSIL.